One sample yielded the 23 T cell receptor beta chains listed below, sequenced in a study of blood T cell repertoires in COVID-19. Repertoires were generated with immunoSEQ multiplex PCR, while TCRdb's copy carries only in-frame clones and drops some. The sample holds about 120,000 clones, 77% seen once. Sequencing was carried out using peripheral blood. The receptors derive from a human donor in a cohort sampled during active COVID-19.

This rearrangement joins TRBV7-8 to TRBJ2-7; TRBD2 matches at 7 bases. The CDR3 runs to 13 residues. Germline V lookup: CDR1 SGHVS, CDR2 FQNEAQ. V shed 5 bases and J 9 bases; nucleotides not matched to a gene: 10. CDR3 DNA: TGTGCCAGCAGCCATCTCGCGGGAGAAGGGCAGTACTTC. Its translation is CASSHLAGEGQYF.

This sequence joins TRBV19 and TRBJ2-7; weak D call: TRBD1 (6 bases). Germline V lookup: CDR1 LNHDA, CDR2 SQIVND (reference sequence). Trimming shortened V by 6 bases and J by 0 bases, and 9 bases separated the two germline ends. The CDR3 spans 13 residues. In DNA form, the CDR3 reads TGTGCCAGTAGCGGACAGTTCTCCTACGAGCAGTACTTC. Translated, it gives CASSGQFSYEQYF.

The chain combines TRBV5-1 with TRBJ1-1; maybe TRBD1 (5 bases). The germline V and J ends were trimmed by 4 bases and 2 bases, with 9 bases remaining between them. Looked up from germline, CDR1 is SGHRS and CDR2 is YFSETQ. The CDR3 sequence is 13 residues long. The CDR3 spells CASSLTENTEAFF. In DNA, the CDR3 is TGCGCCAGCAGCCTGACAGAAAACACTGAAGCTTTCTTT.

The chain uses TRBV7-9 and TRBJ2-1; 7 nucleotides align to TRBD2. Per germline, CDR1 SEHNR and CDR2 FQNEAQ (reference sequence). V was clipped by 2 bases and J by 6 bases; unmatched bases: 7. This CDR3 has 15 residues. This chain's CDR3 is CASSLRTGGTNEQFF. CDR3 coding DNA: TGTGCCAGCAGCTTACGGACGGGGGGTACCAATGAGCAGTTCTTC.

The chain recombines TRBV11-3 with TRBJ2-7, with 8 nucleotides matching TRBD1. This CDR3 comprises 15 residues. V dropped 5 bases and J dropped 3; count of bases not matched to a gene: 9. Germline V gene lookup returns CDR1 SGHNT and CDR2 YENEEA. The CDR3 DNA reads TGTGCCAGCAGCACCCAAATGGGACAGGTCTACGAGCAGTACTTC. It codes for CASSTQMGQVYEQYF.

This chain uses TRBV6-5 with TRBJ2-7, with 7 bases aligning to TRBD2. The junction had 6 bases not matched to a gene; V was cut back by 2 bases and J by 2 bases. CDR1 is MNHEY, CDR2 SVGAGI, per germline. CDR3 length: 15 amino acids. The CDR3 spells CASSYQSGAPYEQYF. The DNA for the CDR3 is TGTGCCAGCAGTTACCAAAGCGGGGCCCCCTACGAGCAGTACTTC.

The rearrangement uses TRBV3-1 (or the pseudogene TRBV3-2) and TRBJ1-4, with 11 bases lining up with TRBD1. The germline CDR1 and CDR2 sequences are LGHDT and YNNKEL (reference sequence). The CDR3 is 15 amino acids. Unmatched junction bases numbered 4, after V lost 4 bases and J lost 6 bases. CDR3 in amino acids: CASSRTGGRDEKLFF. The CDR3, as DNA: TGTGCCAGCAGCCGGACAGGGGGCCGGGATGAAAAACTGTTTTTT.

This rearrangement joins TRBV6-2 or TRBV6-3 to TRBJ2-7; 8 positions agree with TRBD2. Germline values: CDR1 MNHEY, CDR2 SVGEGT. Trimming removed 3 bases from V and 7 bases from J; junction bases left unmatched: 8. The CDR3 runs 14 residues. The CDR3 nucleotides read TGTGCCAGCAGTTATGGAGCGGGAGTAGGTGAGCAGTACTTC. Protein product: CASSYGAGVGEQYF.

The CDR3 DNA follows: TGTGCCAGCAGCTTAGGAGTGGGGACTGTAATCTACGAGCAGTACTTC. It translates to CASSLGVGTVIYEQYF. The genes are TRBV11-2 and TRBJ2-7, with TRBD2 as a possible D gene (6 bases). Germline lookup yields CDR1 SGHAT and CDR2 FQNNGV. Trimming stripped 1 base from V and 3 bases from J, with 16 bases between. The CDR3 is made up of 16 amino acids.

This clone came up a few times. This rearrangement joins TRBV12-3 or TRBV12-4 to TRBJ1-6; D call uncertain. V was trimmed by 5 bases and J by 7 bases, leaving 6 bases between them. The CDR3 sequence is 12 residues long. The CDR3 bases are TGTGCCAGCAGTAATCCGAATTCACCCCTCCACTTT. This gives the protein CASSNPNSPLHF.

Only a few counts were recorded for this clone. This chain connects TRBV7-9 to TRBJ2-7, with 9 nucleotides matching TRBD2. Germline values: CDR1 SEHNR, CDR2 FQNEAQ (reference sequence). J was trimmed by 3 bases and V by 5 bases; bases with no gene match: 8. CDR3 length equals 15 residues. The CDR3 bases are TGTGCCAGCAGCCCGGAAGGACTAGCGAGCTACGAGCAGTACTTC. It yields the protein CASSPEGLASYEQYF.

The CDR3 is CASSDRGMNTEAFF. As DNA, the CDR3 is TGTGCCAGCAGTGATCGGGGAATGAACACTGAAGCTTTCTTT. The chain uses TRBV6-1 and TRBJ1-1; D not resolved. Trimming cost V 3 bases and J 0 bases, with 8 bases left between them. This CDR3 has 14 amino acids. CDR1 and CDR2 from the germline V gene are MNHNS and SASEGT.

This clone occurred once. V is TRBV5-6 and J is TRBJ1-1; D gene ambiguous. CDR3 length: 14 amino acids. V gave up 6 bases and J gave up 9 bases, with 21 bases separating them. CDR1 is SGHDT, CDR2 YYEEEE, per germline. CDR3 sequence reads: CASTFDVWSQKAFF. CDR3 in DNA: TGTGCCAGCACCTTCGATGTATGGTCTCAGAAAGCTTTCTTT.

The genes are TRBV7-2 and TRBJ1-5; maybe TRBD1 (5 bases). CDR3 length equals 13 residues. Trimming removed 5 bases at V and 4 bases at J, with 9 bases between. Germline V gives CDR1 SGHTA, CDR2 FQGNSA. The CDR3 nucleotides are TGTGCCAGCAGCCGACAGCCTAATCAGCCCCAGCATTTT. It encodes CASSRQPNQPQHF.

V is TRBV29-1 and J is TRBJ1-2; TRBD1 aligns across 8 bases. Germline assignment: CDR1 SQVTM and CDR2 ANQGSEA. Germline trimming cut 6 bases from V and 3 bases from J; bases unmatched to any gene: 3. The CDR3 is made up of 12 amino acids. In DNA form, the CDR3 reads TGCAGCGTGAACAGGGGGGACTATGGCTACACCTTC. It codes for CSVNRGDYGYTF.

The V gene is TRBV21-1, the J gene TRBJ1-5; the table's TRBD1 call for D was not verified on the DNA. TRBV21-1 constitutes a pseudogene. This CDR3 has 15 residues. CDR3 DNA sequence: TGTGCCAGCAGCAAAGGAACAGCTAACAATCAGCCCCAGCATTTT. It codes for CASSKGTANNQPQHF.

This chain joins TRBV27 and TRBJ2-7, with D tentatively TRBD1 (7 bases). V was pared by 2 bases and J by 2 bases, with 13 bases between. Germline V gives CDR1 MNHEY, CDR2 SMNVEV (reference sequence). The CDR3 contains 15 residues. In DNA, the CDR3 is TGTGCCAGCAGTTTAGCGTCAGGGGGGACCTACGAGCAGTACTTC. Translating it yields CASSLASGGTYEQYF.

This chain connects TRBV30 to TRBJ2-7; 7 bases align to TRBD1. There are 13 residues in the CDR3. Germline V lookup: CDR1 GTSNPN, CDR2 SVGIG (reference sequence). With V trimmed by 1 base and J by 11 bases, 11 bases remained unmatched. The CDR3 nucleotides are TGTGCCTGGAGTGCCCGACAGGGTTCATGCGAGTACTTC. Protein product: CAWSARQGSCEYF. Supplemented by reference TRBV30 and TRBJ2-7, the full variable domain reads SQTIHQWPATLVQPVGSPLSLECTVEGTSNPNLYWYRQAAGRGLQLLFYSVGIGQISSEVPQNLSASRPQDRQFILSSKKLLLSDSGFYLCAWSARQGSCEYFGPGTRLTVT.

The CDR3 protein is CASSLSGAGNTIYF. In DNA form, the CDR3 reads TGTGCCAGCAGCTTAAGCGGGGCCGGAAACACCATATATTTT. J is TRBJ1-3 and V is TRBV11-2; perhaps TRBD1 as D (5 bases). The germline gives CDR1 SGHAT, CDR2 FQNNGV. This CDR3 has 14 residues. V gave up 2 bases and J gave up 4 bases, with 9 bases separating them.

This sequence joins TRBV2 and TRBJ1-4; D is undetermined. This CDR3 spans 14 amino acids. The germline V gene has CDR1 SNHLY and CDR2 FYNNEI. Trimming removed 6 bases from V and 4 bases from J, with 12 bases in between. CDR3 DNA sequence: TGTGCCAGCAGGGAGGATGGTTTTAATGAAAAACTGTTTTTT. It is translated as CASREDGFNEKLFF. Variable domain in full (rest from reference TRBV2 and TRBJ1-4): EPEVTQTPSHQVTQMGQEVILRCVPISNHLYFYWYRQILGQKVEFLVSFYNNEISEKSEIFDDQFSVERPDGSNFTLKIRSTKLEDSAMYFCASREDGFNEKLFFGSGTQLSVL.

This clone has only one observation. V gene TRBV7-8 combines with J gene TRBJ1-2; 9 bases line up with TRBD1. V trimming: 3 bases; J trimming: 2 bases; junction bases outside the gene matches: 10. Germline values: CDR1 SGHVS, CDR2 FQNEAQ. This CDR3 has 17 residues. CDR3 DNA: TGTGCCAGCAGCTTGTCGCCCGGGACAGGGCTAAACTATGGCTACACCTTC. Encoded protein: CASSLSPGTGLNYGYTF.

The chain has TRBV7-6 and TRBJ2-2; D not resolved. This CDR3 spans 14 amino acids. The V end lost 4 bases, the J end lost 7 bases, and 13 bases lay between the germline ends. CDR1 and CDR2 (germline): SGHVS, FNYEAQ. The CDR3 loop reads CASSSAEKHGELFF. The CDR3, as DNA: TGTGCCAGCAGCTCAGCCGAGAAGCACGGGGAGCTGTTTTTT.

This rearrangement joins TRBV5-1 to TRBJ2-7; 8 nucleotides agree with TRBD1. V trimming: 0 bases; J trimming: 10 bases; junction bases outside the gene matches: 12. This CDR3 has 15 amino acids. Germline CDR1 is SGHRS and CDR2 is YFSETQ. Here the CDR3 reads CASSLGPGQATEQYF. For the CDR3, the DNA is TGCGCCAGCAGCTTGGGTCCGGGACAGGCGACGGAACAGTACTTC.